These T cell receptor beta chains were read from a single sample in a study of shared clonotypes between healthy human individuals. Using immunoSEQ multiplex PCR, the repertoire was profiled, and TCRdb retains in-frame clones only, with some absent. The sample includes under 1 million clones, 80% to 95% of them seen just once. The specimen sequenced was naive CD8+ T cells sorted from blood. The receptors shown here come from a man between 25 and 39 years old in good health. CDR3s include the opening cysteine and the closing phenylalanine or tryptophan. Each record gives: D gene, clone size, J gene, V gene, CDR3 DNA, CDR3 protein. The D gene is left open where the match is weak. Not every row has a clone size; where given, it reads once, few, many or a size class.

>NA|NA|TRBJ2-7|TRBV5-6
TGTGCCAGCAGCTTTCCGAGCGGCCCTGTAGACGAGCAGTACTTC
CASSFPSGPVDEQYF
>TRBD1|once|TRBJ1-4|TRBV19
TGTGCCAGTAGTCCAACAGGGGGTATTGAAAAACTGTTTTTT
CASSPTGGIEKLFF
>NA|once|TRBJ2-7|TRBV18
TGTGCCAGCTCACCAGAGTCGGCCTCCTACGAGCAGTACTTC
CASSPESASYEQYF
>NA|NA|TRBJ1-1|TRBV27
TGTGCCAGCTCACCCCGCGGGCTGAACACTGAAGCTTTCTTT
CASSPRGLNTEAFF
>NA|NA|TRBJ1-5|TRBV4-1
TGCGCCAGCAGCCATTCGGGAAGCAGTTATCAGCCCCAGCATTTT
CASSHSGSSYQPQHF
>NA|NA|TRBJ2-3|TRBV27
TGTGCCAGCAGTTCCTTAACTGGAGGGATAGATACGCAGTATTTT
CASSSLTGGIDTQYF
>NA|NA|TRBJ2-5|TRBV28
TGTGCCAGCAGTGACAGGTCGTACCAAGAGACCCAGTACTTC
CASSDRSYQETQYF
>NA|NA|TRBJ1-1|TRBV6-5
TGTGCCAGCAGTCTTTTGGGGGGGGGCTCTGAAGCTTTCTTT
CASSLLGGGSEAFF
>NA|NA|TRBJ2-1|TRBV15
TGTGCCACCAGCGGCCCTAGCGTGGGAAGCTCCTACAATGAGCAGTTCTTC
CATSGPSVGSSYNEQFF
>NA|NA|TRBJ2-3|TRBV10-3
TGTGCCATCAGTGAGTCCGAGGAAACAGATACGCAGTATTTT
CAISESEETDTQYF
>TRBD1|NA|TRBJ2-7|TRBV7-9
TGTGCCAGCATAGGACAGGGGCATTACGAGCAGTACTTC
CASIGQGHYEQYF
>NA|NA|TRBJ2-1|TRBV4-1
TGCGCCAGCAGCCAAGGCGGAATCAATGAGCAGTTCTTC
CASSQGGINEQFF
>NA|NA|TRBJ2-2|TRBV5-4
TGTGCCAGCAGCTTGAGTGAGACCGGGGAGCTGTTTTTT
CASSLSETGELFF
>NA|NA|TRBJ1-1|TRBV6-1
TGTGCCAGCAGTGCCGGGACACGGAATGAAGCTTTCTTT
CASSAGTRNEAFF
>NA|NA|TRBJ2-3|TRBV5-6
TGTGCCAGCAGCTTAGGAGCGAGCACAGATACGCAGTATTTT
CASSLGASTDTQYF
>NA|NA|TRBJ2-5|TRBV10-2
TGCGCCAGCAGTGATGGAGGGCTCAAAGACTTC
CASSDGGLKDF
>NA|NA|TRBJ2-3|TRBV10-2
TGCGCCAGCAGTGAGTCTGGATTTCGGATGCAGTATTTT
CASSESGFRMQYF
>TRBD2|NA|TRBJ2-1|TRBV27
TGTGCCAGCAGTTGGAAGCGGGAGGGCAATGAGCAGTTCTTC
CASSWKREGNEQFF
>NA|NA|TRBJ2-2|TRBV6-1
TGTGCCAGCAGTGGACAGGAAATCTTGAACACCGGGGAGCTGTTTTTT
CASSGQEILNTGELFF
>TRBD2|NA|TRBJ2-1|TRBV7-8
TGTGCCAGCAGCTTAGGGGGCGGGGGGAATGAGCAGTTCTTC
CASSLGGGGNEQFF
>TRBD2|NA|TRBJ2-7|TRBV27
TGTGCCAGCAGTTTCCGAACTAGCGGAGAGGGGGAGCAGTACTTC
CASSFRTSGEGEQYF
>NA|NA|TRBJ1-1|TRBV5-1
TGCGCCAGCAGCGGGAACCGGAGGACAGTGAACACTGAAGCTTTCTTT
CASSGNRRTVNTEAFF
>TRBD2|once|TRBJ2-5|TRBV5-1
TGCGCCAGCAGCCGGACTAGCGGGCTCCAAGAGACCCAGTACTTC
CASSRTSGLQETQYF
>NA|NA|TRBJ2-3|TRBV7-2
TGTGCCAGCAGCTTAGATCCAGATACGCAGTATTTT
CASSLDPDTQYF
>NA|NA|TRBJ2-6|TRBV5-4
TGTGCCAGCAGCATACAGGCTCCGGGGGGGGCCAACGTCCTGACTTTC
CASSIQAPGGANVLTF
>NA|NA|TRBJ2-3|TRBV9
TGTGCCAGCAGCGTAGAAGGGGGAGGGCCCAACACAGATACGCAGTATTTT
CASSVEGGGPNTDTQYF
>NA|NA|TRBJ2-7|TRBV7-8
TGTGCCAGCAGCCAGAAGCGGGTTTCCTACGAGCAGTACTTC
CASSQKRVSYEQYF
>NA|NA|TRBJ1-3|TRBV5-1
TGCGCCAGCAGCCCCGTTGCGGGACGGAAAAGCTCTGGAAACACCATATATTTT
CASSPVAGRKSSGNTIYF
>NA|NA|TRBJ2-2|TRBV29-1
TGCAGCGTTGAGGGTTTAGGGAACACCGGGGAGCTGTTTTTT
CSVEGLGNTGELFF
>NA|NA|TRBJ2-2|TRBV4-1
TGCGCCAGCAGCCAAGATACCGGGGAGCTGTTTTTT
CASSQDTGELFF
>NA|NA|TRBJ2-1|TRBV7-9
TGTGCCAGCAGCTTAGATGGCGGGCCTTACAATGAGCAGTTCTTC
CASSLDGGPYNEQFF
>NA|NA|TRBJ2-5|TRBV5-1
TGCGCCAGCAGCTTTGGCCCGGGCTACCAAGAGACTCAGTACTTC
CASSFGPGYQETQYF
>NA|once|TRBJ2-1|TRBV7-9
TGTGCCAGCAGCAATCAACAGGGCTCCTACAATGAGCAGTTCTTC
CASSNQQGSYNEQFF
>NA|NA|TRBJ2-1|TRBV18
TGTGCCAGCTCACCCCTGTTTGGACAGAGCTCCTACAATGAGCAGTTCTTC
CASSPLFGQSSYNEQFF
>NA|NA|TRBJ2-5|TRBV7-2
TGTGCCAGCAGCCCTAGACTTAATGGGGAGACCCAGTACTTC
CASSPRLNGETQYF
>NA|NA|TRBJ1-5|TRBV19
TGTGCCAGTACCAGGGGCTTCAATCAGCCCCAGCATTTT
CASTRGFNQPQHF
>NA|NA|TRBJ1-2|TRBV10-3
TGTGCCATCAGTGAGTCTGGGGGCAACGTCTATGGCTACACCTTC
CAISESGGNVYGYTF
>NA|NA|TRBJ2-7|TRBV4-1
TGCGCCAGCAGCCTGGGCGTGGGGGCGCAGTACTTC
CASSLGVGAQYF
>NA|NA|TRBJ2-7|TRBV6-6
TGTGCCAGCACCTGGACAGAGAGCTCCTACGAGCAGTACTTC
CASTWTESSYEQYF
>TRBD2|NA|TRBJ2-7|TRBV4-3
TGCGCCAGCAGCCAGGGAGCGGGACCGCAGTACTTC
CASSQGAGPQYF
>TRBD1|once|TRBJ1-5|TRBV19
TGTGCCAGTAGTATCGGACAGGGGGAGGTGGGCAATCAGCCCCAGCATTTT
CASSIGQGEVGNQPQHF
>TRBD2|NA|TRBJ2-1|TRBV5-8
TGTGCCAGCACCGAGCGGGAGTTCTCCTACAATGAGCAGTTCTTC
CASTEREFSYNEQFF
>NA|NA|TRBJ1-1|TRBV14
TGTGCCAGCAGTCAAACTCCAGGGGCTTGGAACACTGAAGCTTTCTTT
CASSQTPGAWNTEAFF
>NA|NA|TRBJ2-7|TRBV5-5
TGTGCCAGCAGCTTGGGGCAGCTCTACGAGCAGTACTTC
CASSLGQLYEQYF
>TRBD2|NA|TRBJ2-7|TRBV11-2
TGTGCCAGCAGCTTAGATCAGTGGAGCGGGAGTCACACCTACGAGCAGTACTTC
CASSLDQWSGSHTYEQYF
>NA|NA|TRBJ2-1|TRBV7-9
TGTGCCAGCAGCTTACGGGCCCTTCAGCGGTACAATGAGCAGTTCTTC
CASSLRALQRYNEQFF
>TRBD2|NA|TRBJ2-7|TRBV7-6
TGTGCCAGCAGCTTAGCGCTAGGACTAGCGGGAGGAACCTACGAGCAGTACTTC
CASSLALGLAGGTYEQYF
>NA|NA|TRBJ2-7|TRBV4-1
TGCGCCAGCAGCCATGCCAGGGGACGCGAGCAGTACTTC
CASSHARGREQYF
>NA|NA|TRBJ2-7|TRBV7-9
TGTGCCAGCAGCTCCACGAGACTATTCTCCTACGAGCAGTACTTC
CASSSTRLFSYEQYF
>NA|NA|TRBJ2-3|TRBV5-6
TGTGCCAGCAGCTTGGGCCTCCGAGGGGATACGCAGTATTTT
CASSLGLRGDTQYF
>NA|NA|TRBJ1-1|TRBV7-2
TGTGCCAGCAGCTTTAGAACCTCGAACACTGAAGCTTTCTTT
CASSFRTSNTEAFF
>NA|NA|TRBJ2-5|TRBV19
TGTGCCAGTAGTATAACCTCCGAGACCCAGTACTTC
CASSITSETQYF
>NA|NA|TRBJ2-1|TRBV11-1
TGTGCCAGCAGCCAAACCCGGAGGAGGGGAAATGAGCAGTTCTTC
CASSQTRRRGNEQFF
>TRBD2|NA|TRBJ2-1|TRBV5-6
TGTGCCAGCAGCGTTAGCGGGAGTTCCTACAATGAGCAGTTCTTC
CASSVSGSSYNEQFF
>TRBD2|NA|TRBJ2-1|TRBV7-3
TGTGCCAGCAGCTTAATTAGCGGGAGTTGGGATGAGCAGTTCTTC
CASSLISGSWDEQFF
>TRBD1|NA|TRBJ1-2|TRBV6-6
TGTGCCAGCAGTTACTCTCTGGACAGGGTACGTGGCTACACCTTC
CASSYSLDRVRGYTF
>TRBD1|NA|TRBJ2-1|TRBV6-5
TGTGCCAGCAGTTCCGGACAGGGAACCAATGAGCAGTTCTTC
CASSSGQGTNEQFF
>TRBD1|NA|TRBJ2-2|TRBV27
TGTGCCAGCAGTCCTTTTGTTGGGACAGGGGCCTTCACCGGGGAGCTGTTTTTT
CASSPFVGTGAFTGELFF
>NA|NA|TRBJ2-7|TRBV28
TGTGCCAGCAGTCTAATCCTCGACTCGGTTAGCTACGAGCAGTACTTC
CASSLILDSVSYEQYF
>NA|NA|TRBJ2-6|TRBV7-3
TGTGCCAGCAGCTTAAATTCGGGACTTCACTCTGGGGCCAACGTCCTGACTTTC
CASSLNSGLHSGANVLTF